The clone carrying this T cell receptor beta chain was found many times. The CDR3 spans 15 residues. The germline V and J ends were trimmed by 2 bases and 4 bases, with 14 bases remaining between them. CDR1 and CDR2 from the germline V gene are SGHVS and FQNEAQ. These data come from a study of shared clonotypes between healthy human individuals. Sequenced by immunoSEQ multiplex PCR; TCRdb stores in-frame clones only, minus some. The data show a few hundred thousand clones, roughly 87% seen once. This TCR derives from a man younger than 30 in good health. The sample taken for sequencing was memory CD8+ T cells sorted from blood. Sample subset: CD45RO+ cells pooled with CCR7-negative TemRA cells. The chain uses TRBV7-8 and TRBJ1-2; D gene unclear. As DNA, the CDR3 is TGTGCCAGCAGCTTATGGGGAAGTGGCGGCTATGGCTACACCTTC. This sequence encodes CASSLWGSGGYGYTF.